Each of the 28 T cell receptor beta chains below was sequenced from the same sample in a study of cytomegalovirus exposure and HLA in healthy donors. Sequencing was performed with immunoSEQ multiplex PCR; in TCRdb, only in-frame clones are kept and a portion is missing. The table includes under 150,000 clones, approximately 87% detected once. The sequencing input was PBMCs. These receptors were collected from a young woman in good health and CMV-seropositive.

The V call is TRBV27, the J call TRBJ2-5, with a possible D match to TRBD2 (6 bases). This CDR3 is 15 amino acids long. Germline CDR1 MNHEY, CDR2 SMNVEV (reference sequence). V shed 5 bases and J shed 5 bases, with 18 bases lying between them. CDR3 amino acids: CASSPWPSAGETQYF. CDR3 in DNA: TGTGCCAGCAGTCCCTGGCCTTCGGCGGGGGAGACCCAGTACTTC.

The chain employs TRBV7-9 and TRBJ1-1; D unresolved. CDR3 length: 12 amino acids. Germline V gene data show CDR1 as SEHNR and CDR2 as FQNEAQ (reference sequence). The V and J ends lost 2 bases and 6 bases respectively, with 7 bases between them. CDR3 residues: CASSLSHSEAFF. The CDR3 DNA reads as TGTGCCAGCAGCTTATCGCACTCTGAAGCTTTCTTT.

This clone showed up just once. The chain links TRBV9 to TRBJ2-3, with a weak D call TRBD1 (5 bases). Germline V gene data show CDR1 as SGDLS and CDR2 as YYNGEE. The CDR3 covers 14 residues. V was cut by 3 bases and J by 2 bases, with 10 bases left in between. As DNA, the CDR3 is TGTGCCAGCAGCGCCGACAGTTACACAGATACGCAGTATTTT. Protein: CASSADSYTDTQYF.

The chain carries TRBV5-1 and TRBJ2-2; 9 nucleotides line up with TRBD2. Germline lookup yields CDR1 SGHRS and CDR2 YFSETQ. The CDR3 extends over 19 amino acids. With 0 bases clipped from V and 0 bases from J, the junction kept 9 bases outside the gene matches. For the CDR3, the DNA is TGCGCCAGCAGCTTGGTCGGCGCGGGGGGGCCCTCGAACACCGGGGAGCTGTTTTTT. Residues: CASSLVGAGGPSNTGELFF.

The chain is built from TRBV28 and TRBJ1-4; D not certain. The germline V and J ends were trimmed by 8 bases and 0 bases, with 13 bases remaining between them. Germline CDR1 and CDR2: MDHEN and SYDVKM. This CDR3 is built from 15 residues. CDR3 loop: CASRSTYATNEKLFF. Written as DNA, the CDR3 is TGTGCCAGCCGATCGACTTATGCAACTAATGAAAAACTGTTTTTT. The whole variable domain, remainder taken from reference TRBV28 and TRBJ1-4, is DVKVTQSSRYLVKRTGEKVFLECVQDMDHENMFWYRQDPGLGLRLIYFSYDVKMKEKGDIPEGYSVSREKKERFSLILESASTNQTSMYLCASRSTYATNEKLFFGSGTQLSVL.

The gene calls are TRBV4-1 and TRBJ1-4; D might be TRBD1 (6 bases). CDR1 is MGHRA and CDR2 is YSYEKL in the germline V gene. Trimming pared 6 bases from V and 14 bases from J, leaving 16 bases between. This CDR3 spans 12 amino acids. CDR3 sequence (DNA): TGCGCCAGCAGTACACGAGGGGGAAAGCTGTTTTTT. This translates into CASSTRGGKLFF.

This clone was counted a few times. The chain recombines TRBV4-1 with TRBJ1-2; D is perhaps TRBD1 (6 bases). The CDR3 is 15 residues long. V was shortened by 4 bases and J by 4 bases, with 16 bases between the two germline ends. Germline assignment: CDR1 MGHRA and CDR2 YSYEKL. CDR3 DNA sequence: TGCGCCAGCAGCCCCGGCGGGGGGCAGCTCTATGGCTACACCTTC. It translates to CASSPGGGQLYGYTF.

This clone appeared a few times. V usage is TRBV7-8 and J usage is TRBJ1-5; 7 bases match TRBD1. This CDR3 is 15 amino acids long. Germline-derived CDR1 and CDR2 are SGHVS and FQNEAQ. V dropped 5 bases and J dropped 2; count of bases not matched to a gene: 6. The CDR3 reads CASSPGQTRNQPQHF. The CDR3 DNA follows: TGTGCCAGCAGCCCGGGACAGACACGCAATCAGCCCCAGCATTTT.

This clone was detected only once. This sequence joins TRBV7-9 and TRBJ2-7; 7 bases line up with TRBD2. Germline CDR1 is SEHNR and CDR2 is FQNEAQ (reference sequence). V lost 0 bases to trimming and J lost 6 bases; unmatched junction nucleotides: 8. The length of the CDR3 is 15 residues. CDR3 region: CASSLARGLPGEQYF. CDR3 sequence (DNA): TGTGCCAGCAGCTTAGCGAGGGGACTACCCGGCGAGCAGTACTTC.

The V call is TRBV5-6, the J call TRBJ2-3, with 13 bases aligning to TRBD2. J gave up 4 bases and V 4 bases, and 6 bases lay outside the gene matches. Germline-derived CDR1 and CDR2 are SGHDT and YYEEEE. The CDR3 is 16 amino acids. This CDR3 reads CASSMTSGRRADTQYF. The CDR3 coding sequence is TGTGCCAGCAGCATGACTAGCGGGAGGCGCGCAGATACGCAGTATTTT.

This clone was recorded a few times. This chain links TRBV21-1 with TRBJ1-4. TRBV21-1 is a recognized pseudogene. The CDR3 extends over 13 amino acids. The CDR3 region is CASGKGLWEKLFF. The CDR3 DNA follows: TGTGCCAGTGGGAAGGGACTCTGGGAAAAACTGTTTTTT.

The chain is built from TRBV5-1 and TRBJ2-1; possibly TRBD2 for D (6 bases). Germline assignment: CDR1 SGHRS and CDR2 YFSETQ. V lost 5 bases and J lost 7, with 19 bases in between. The CDR3 is 15 amino acids. Here the CDR3 reads CASSPPGLSYNEQFF. As DNA, the CDR3 is TGCGCCAGCAGTCCTCCGGGACTTTCGTATAATGAGCAGTTCTTC.

The chain uses TRBV10-3 and TRBJ2-1; D gene ambiguous. The V end was cut by 3 bases, the J end by 0 bases, with 12 bases between. Germline V CDR1 and CDR2: ENHRY, SYGVKD. The CDR3 covers 16 residues. In DNA form, the CDR3 reads TGTGCCATCAGTGACCAGACACTCTACTCCTACAATGAGCAGTTCTTC. Translated: CAISDQTLYSYNEQFF.

This chain uses TRBV7-2 with TRBJ1-2; 10 bases map to TRBD1. After removal of 0 bases from V and 7 bases from J, the junction contained 5 bases not matched to a gene. The germline gives CDR1 SGHTA, CDR2 FQGNSA. The CDR3 is made up of 15 amino acids. This CDR3 reads CASSLAGTGVGGYTF. The CDR3 DNA follows: TGTGCCAGCAGCTTAGCCGGGACAGGGGTCGGTGGCTACACCTTC.

The chain uses TRBV30 and TRBJ2-5; D perhaps matches TRBD2 (6 bases). The V and J ends lost 2 bases and 5 bases respectively, with 24 bases between them. CDR3 length: 17 amino acids. Germline lookup yields CDR1 GTSNPN and CDR2 SVGIG (reference sequence). CDR3 bases: TGTGCCTGGAGTCGGGAGCGGACGAGGTCGGGGCGGGAGACCCAGTACTTC. Protein sequence: CAWSRERTRSGRETQYF. The variable domain in full, with the rest retrieved from reference TRBV30 and TRBJ2-5, is SQTIHQWPATLVQPVGSPLSLECTVEGTSNPNLYWYRQAAGRGLQLLFYSVGIGQISSEVPQNLSASRPQDRQFILSSKKLLLSDSGFYLCAWSRERTRSGRETQYFGPGTRLLVL.

The genes are TRBV5-6 and TRBJ2-1, with D perhaps TRBD2 (5 bases). CDR3 length equals 18 residues. Deletions cut 4 bases from V and 0 bases from J, with 20 bases between. Germline V CDR1 and CDR2: SGHDT, YYEEEE. This CDR3 is CASSQRGLASFSYNEQFF. Written as DNA, the CDR3 is TGTGCCAGCAGCCAACGTGGTCTAGCATCTTTCTCCTACAATGAGCAGTTCTTC.

This chain joins TRBV15 and TRBJ2-5; TRBD1 aligns across 8 bases. CDR1 is LNHNV and CDR2 is YYDKDF in the germline V gene (reference sequence). V dropped 0 bases and J dropped 4; count of bases not matched to a gene: 4. The CDR3 is 15 amino acids. The CDR3 nucleotides read TGTGCCACCAGCAGAGATGGACAGGGAGGAGAGACCCAGTACTTC. Protein product: CATSRDGQGGETQYF.

This chain connects TRBV10-3 to TRBJ2-5; 15 positions match TRBD2. Germline CDR1 ENHRY, CDR2 SYGVKD. There are 16 residues in the CDR3. Trimming cost V 7 bases and J 2 bases; bases outside gene matches: 5. The CDR3: CAITPGLAGGQETQYF. CDR3 DNA sequence: TGTGCCATCACCCCAGGACTAGCGGGAGGGCAAGAGACCCAGTACTTC.

This clone was recorded only once. V usage is TRBV25-1 and J usage is TRBJ2-5; 15 nucleotides agree with TRBD2. Germline V lookup: CDR1 MGHDK, CDR2 SYGVNS. Trimming took 4 bases from V and 2 from J; bases not matched to a gene: 2. The CDR3 loop spans 16 amino acids. CDR3 sequence reads: CASSGTSGRVQETQYF. In nucleotides, the CDR3 is TGTGCCAGCAGTGGGACTAGCGGGAGGGTTCAAGAGACCCAGTACTTC.

This clone was seen a few times. The chain links TRBV6-6 to TRBJ1-1; D not resolved. Germline CDR1 and CDR2: MNHNY and SVGAGI (reference sequence). The CDR3 totals 14 residues. V was pared by 5 bases and J by 0 bases, with 10 bases between. CDR3 amino acids: CASSTAGMNTEAFF. CDR3 sequence (DNA): TGTGCCAGCAGTACGGCGGGGATGAACACTGAAGCTTTCTTT.

The chain combines TRBV5-1 with TRBJ2-1, with a weak D call TRBD2 (6 bases). V shed 4 bases and J shed 3 bases, with 14 bases lying between them. Germline CDR1 reads SGHRS; CDR2 reads YFSETQ. CDR3 size: 15 residues. The CDR3 DNA reads as TGCGCCAGCAGCCCCTTAGCGGAAAACTACAATGAGCAGTTCTTC. Protein product: CASSPLAENYNEQFF.

The chain carries TRBV5-6 and TRBJ1-4; TRBD1 is a possible D gene (5 bases). Germline V lookup: CDR1 SGHDT, CDR2 YYEEEE. CDR3 size: 15 residues. V dropped 4 bases and J dropped 0 bases, with 10 bases sitting between them. CDR3 protein: CASSGLTATNEKLFF. The DNA of the CDR3 is TGTGCCAGCAGCGGCCTGACAGCAACTAATGAAAAACTGTTTTTT.

The chain has TRBV5-1 and TRBJ2-7, with 9 bases identical to TRBD2. This CDR3 has 14 amino acids. With V trimmed by 5 bases and J by 5 bases, 8 bases remained unmatched. Germline assignment: CDR1 SGHRS and CDR2 YFSETQ. The CDR3 protein is CASRDSGRVDEQYF. CDR3 sequence (DNA): TGCGCCAGCAGGGATAGCGGGAGAGTCGACGAGCAGTACTTC.

The V and J genes are TRBV5-1 and TRBJ2-1, with 10 bases matching TRBD2. The CDR3 spans 14 residues. Germline CDR1 SGHRS, CDR2 YFSETQ. V lost 5 bases to trimming and J lost 8 bases; unmatched junction nucleotides: 7. Here the CDR3 reads CASRAGLATYEQFF. The CDR3 nucleotides are TGCGCCAGCAGGGCGGGACTAGCGACCTATGAGCAGTTCTTC. The variable domain in full, completed from reference TRBV5-1 and TRBJ2-1, reads KAGVTQTPRYLIKTRGQQVTLSCSPISGHRSVSWYQQTPGQGLQFLFEYFSETQRNKGNFPGRFSGRQFSNSRSEMNVSTLELGDSALYLCASRAGLATYEQFFGPGTRLTVL.

The chain recombines TRBV5-1 with TRBJ2-5; TRBD2 matches 10 bases. Germline V gene sequence: CDR1 SGHRS, CDR2 YFSETQ. With 5 bases clipped from V and 0 bases from J, the junction kept 7 bases outside the gene matches. This CDR3 is 16 amino acids long. CDR3 in amino acids: CASRSGLATNQETQYF. CDR3 bases: TGCGCCAGCAGGTCGGGACTAGCGACAAACCAAGAGACCCAGTACTTC.

V and J are TRBV5-1 and TRBJ2-3; TRBD2 matches at 7 bases. V lost 5 bases to trimming and J lost 3 bases; unmatched junction nucleotides: 3. This CDR3 spans 13 amino acids. CDR1 and CDR2 from the germline V gene are SGHRS and YFSETQ. CDR3 region: CASRPAGTDTQYF. The CDR3 DNA is TGCGCCAGCAGGCCAGCGGGGACAGATACGCAGTATTTT.

The chain employs TRBV11-2 and TRBJ2-3, with 8 positions matching TRBD2. This CDR3 has 17 amino acids. Germline V gene sequence: CDR1 SGHAT, CDR2 FQNNGV. Trimming removed 5 bases from V and 1 base from J; junction bases left unmatched: 11. The CDR3 is CASSPGGKVGGTDTQYF. CDR3 bases: TGTGCCAGCAGCCCGGGGGGGAAGGTCGGAGGCACAGATACGCAGTATTTT.

The CDR3 region has the DNA TGTGCCAGCAGTTTACCGGCAGGGGGCACAGATACGCAGTATTTT. This translates into CASSLPAGGTDTQYF. This rearrangement joins TRBV27 to TRBJ2-3, with TRBD1 as a possible D gene (6 bases). CDR3 size: 15 residues. Germline CDR1 and CDR2: MNHEY and SMNVEV (reference sequence). V lost 2 bases, J lost 1 base, and 10 bases lay in between.